Sequencing of this T cell receptor beta chain was carried out in a study of T cells in Graves' hyperthyroidism and ophthalmopathy (dated by TCRdb to between 2017 and 2020). A note on the overall study: Peripheral blood samples were taken at initial diagnosis, before any treatment was given. A discovery cohort of about a hundred patients, 43 with Graves' ophthalmopathy and 57 with stable Graves' hyperthyroidism, was used to find distinguishing TCR V-J signatures. An independent validation cohort of about 19 hyperthyroidism patients and some 15 patients who later progressed to ophthalmopathy tested prospective prediction of ophthalmopathy. The 75 to 100 discovery patients were randomly divided into training and test sets at a 7:3 ratio. In addition, the study compared T-cell repertoires in thyroid tissue and in blood from about 6 Graves' hyperthyroidism patients. After blood sampling, hyperthyroidism patients were treated with methimazole at a starting dose of 30 mg daily, and ophthalmopathy patients were treated with high-dose intravenous methylprednisolone. TCR Vbeta CDR3 sequencing of approximately 140 peripheral blood samples (approximately 44 ophthalmopathy, 75 hyperthyroidism and 17 progressor patients) is reported in the paper. Overall results and qualifications from the work: A 13 V-J signature model separated ophthalmopathy from stable hyperthyroidism, with 87.88% sensitivity and 81.08% specificity in cross-validation and 80%/75% in testing. In validation, the model predicted progression to ophthalmopathy a median of about 6.5 months before onset, with approximately 71% sensitivity and 72.22% specificity. Blood samples also contained most of the expanded thyroid clonotypes (frequency above 0.001), which suggests that blood repertoires may reflect thyroid immune responses. Sample size was not statistically predetermined, and investigators were not blinded to group allocation.

Graves' hyperthyroidism was defined as stable when no progression to ophthalmopathy occurred over 18 months of follow-up. Hyperthyroidism patients were newly diagnosed, with disease duration under 2 months, and aged 18 to 65 years. Any patient with an uncontrolled infection, another autoimmune disease, pregnancy or lactation was excluded. Diagnoses were based on clinical symptoms, serum thyroxine and TRAb, thyroid ultrasound and orbital computed tomography. PBMCs were separated from 8 to 10 ml of fresh peripheral blood using Ficoll-Paque density gradient centrifugation. Total RNA was extracted with Trizol reagent, and quality was checked on an Agilent 2100 Bioanalyzer. To note about this clonotype: Its antigen target is currently unknown. Base qualities are not recorded, but no much larger clone differs from it by a single base.

Its CDR3 holds 14 amino acids, cysteine through phenylalanine. The entry retains the CDR3 DNA only, 42 bases that are in frame from base 1. CDR1 and CDR2 were assigned from the germline V gene as SQVTM and ANQGSEA. Germline trimming amounts to 3 bases on V and 1 base on J, with 2 as the count of junction bases outside the gene matches. Amplification of TCR beta CDR3 regions was carried out from RNA transcripts. The first round of RT-PCR for the TCR CDR3 was performed with the HTBI primer set and the Qiagen OneStep RT-PCR kit. Libraries were constructed in a second round of multiplex PCR, after which size selection and purification were carried out. Libraries were sequenced paired-end with 100 bp reads on an Illumina HiSeq2000. The source study handled its data this way. SOAPnuke was used to process the raw data, throwing out any read that contained adapters or uncalled bases, had a mean Phred below 15, or lacked an exact constant-primer or identifier match. High-quality paired reads were merged with COPE v1.2.5, and unique nucleotide sequences were defined as clonotypes. Clonotypes were aligned to IMGT TRBV, TRBD and TRBJ reference segments using MiTCR v1.1. Only V-J combinations with frequency above 0.0001, covering approximately 99% of repertoires, were analysed. The TCS score was defined as the ratio of F50 (clonal expansion) to E x V (chaos), calculated using BLOSUM62-based TCRdist between CDR3 peptides within each V-J. Welch's t-statistics and random forest reduced roughly 530 V-J features to around 14, which were used in a naive Bayes classifier (R e1071). The Morisita-Horn index was used to measure how similar the thyroid and blood repertoires were. Using fastp at Q25 and MiXCR, TCRdb reprocessed the public reads and kept productive beta chains. When rows share a CDR3 protein, they turn into one entry using the most common DNA and genes. None of the V and J calls come from the authors' own analysis; TCRdb made them. This sample holds hundreds of thousands of distinct CDR3 sequences; approximately 40% were observed only once. Clones ranked in the top ten supply around 29% of the sample.

The sequenced sample was blood. This sequence uses TRBV29-1 and TRBJ1-1; TRBD1 aligns with 10 central bases. The TCR comes from a woman in her forties with Graves' hyperthyroidism. The DNA sequence reads TGCAGCGTTGAGGACAGGGGGGGGAACACTGAAGCTTTCTTT. It is translated as CSVEDRGGNTEAFF. Reference TRBV29-1 and TRBJ1-1 proteins supply the regions before and after the CDR3; the full variable domain is: SAVISQKPSRDICQRGTSLTIQCQVDSQVTMMFWYRQQPGQSLTLIATANQGSEATYESGFVIDKFPISRPNLTFSTLTVSNMSPEDSSIYLCSVEDRGGNTEAFFGQGTRLTVV.